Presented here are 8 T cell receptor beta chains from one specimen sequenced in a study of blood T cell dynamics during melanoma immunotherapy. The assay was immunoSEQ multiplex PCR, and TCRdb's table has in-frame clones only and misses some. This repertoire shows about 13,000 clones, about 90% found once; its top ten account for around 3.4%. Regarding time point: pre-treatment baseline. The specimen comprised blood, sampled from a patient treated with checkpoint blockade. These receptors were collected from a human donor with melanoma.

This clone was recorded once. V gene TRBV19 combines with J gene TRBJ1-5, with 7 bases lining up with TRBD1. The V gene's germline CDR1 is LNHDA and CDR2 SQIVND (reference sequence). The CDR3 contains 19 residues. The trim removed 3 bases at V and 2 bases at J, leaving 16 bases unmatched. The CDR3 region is CASSILGGFEIVGNQPQHF. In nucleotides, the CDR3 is TGTGCCAGTAGTATTCTAGGGGGCTTTGAGATAGTGGGCAATCAGCCCCAGCATTTT.

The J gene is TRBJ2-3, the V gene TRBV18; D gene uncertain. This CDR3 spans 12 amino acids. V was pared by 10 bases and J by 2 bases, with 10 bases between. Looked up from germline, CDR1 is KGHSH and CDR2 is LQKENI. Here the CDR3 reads CATHRNTDTQYF. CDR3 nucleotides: TGTGCCACCCACAGAAACACAGATACGCAGTATTTT.

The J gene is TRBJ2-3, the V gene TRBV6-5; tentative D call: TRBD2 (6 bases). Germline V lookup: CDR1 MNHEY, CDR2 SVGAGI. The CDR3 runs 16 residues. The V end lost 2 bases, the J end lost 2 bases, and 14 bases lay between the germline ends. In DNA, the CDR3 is TGTGCCAGCAGTTACCGCGGGGATTTGAACACAGATACGCAGTATTTT. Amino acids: CASSYRGDLNTDTQYF.

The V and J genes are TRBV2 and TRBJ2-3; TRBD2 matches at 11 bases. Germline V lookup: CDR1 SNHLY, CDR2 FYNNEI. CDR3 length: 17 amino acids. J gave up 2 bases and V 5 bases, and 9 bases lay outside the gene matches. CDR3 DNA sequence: TGTGCCAGCAGTAGACTAGCGGGGAAGACTTTCACAGATACGCAGTATTTT. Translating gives CASSRLAGKTFTDTQYF.

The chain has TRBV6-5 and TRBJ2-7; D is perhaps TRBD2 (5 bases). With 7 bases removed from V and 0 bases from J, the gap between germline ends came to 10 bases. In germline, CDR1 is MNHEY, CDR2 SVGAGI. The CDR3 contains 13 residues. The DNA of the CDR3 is TGTGCCAGCAAGGCGGGTAACTCCTACGAGCAGTACTTC. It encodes CASKAGNSYEQYF.

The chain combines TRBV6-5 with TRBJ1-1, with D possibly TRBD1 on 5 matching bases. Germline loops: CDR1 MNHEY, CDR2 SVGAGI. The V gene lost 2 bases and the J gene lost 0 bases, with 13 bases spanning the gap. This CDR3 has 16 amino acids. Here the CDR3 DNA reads TGTGCCAGCAGTTACGGCGGAGGGGCTTTGAACACTGAAGCTTTCTTT. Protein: CASSYGGGALNTEAFF.

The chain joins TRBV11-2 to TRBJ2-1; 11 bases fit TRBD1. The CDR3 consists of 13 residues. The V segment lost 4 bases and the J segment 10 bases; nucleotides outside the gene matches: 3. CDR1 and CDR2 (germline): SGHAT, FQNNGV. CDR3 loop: CASSWTGGGEQFF. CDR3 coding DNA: TGTGCCAGCAGCTGGACAGGGGGCGGCGAGCAGTTCTTC.

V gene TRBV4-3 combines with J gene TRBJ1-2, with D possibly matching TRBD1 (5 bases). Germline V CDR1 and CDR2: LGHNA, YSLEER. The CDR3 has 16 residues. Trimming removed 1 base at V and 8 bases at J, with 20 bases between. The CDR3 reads CASSQVGIRVVEGYTF. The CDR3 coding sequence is TGCGCCAGCAGCCAAGTTGGGATCAGGGTGGTCGAGGGCTACACCTTC.